This TCR beta chain was sequenced for a study of patients with pleural tuberculosis (dated by TCRdb to 2014 to 2015). Sequenced on an Illumina Genome Analyzer IIx. TCRdb handled the public reads itself, with Q25 trimming in fastp and clone calling in MiXCR, and kept productive beta chains. When rows share a CDR3 protein, they turn into one entry using the most common DNA and genes. The sample contains under 30,000 distinct CDR3 sequences, approximately 20% of them found a single time. Of the sample, roughly 3.6% falls within the top ten clones. This clonotype was found many times. What antigen it recognizes has not been identified. Per-base qualities were not stored, and no clone one base away is much larger. CDR1 and CDR2 were assigned from the germline V gene as SQVTM and ANQGSEA. Between the V and J ends, shortened by 6 bases and 4 bases respectively, the junction contains 16 bases. From its cysteine to its phenylalanine, the CDR3 spans 14 amino acids. The kept DNA is CDR3 alone, 42 bases in frame from the first base.

The sequence was collected from a human donor with pleural tuberculosis. The chain is assembled from TRBV29-1 and TRBJ2-1; D gene: possibly TRBD1, on 6 matching bases. The specimen was peripheral blood. The CDR3 protein is CSVGRDTGYNEQFF. The DNA is TGCAGCGTCGGAAGGGACACGGGTTACAATGAGCAGTTCTTC.